This TCR beta chain was identified in a study of blood T cell repertoires in COVID-19 (TCRdb year 2020). Concerning the study at large: The collaborator samples originated in the United States, Italy and Spain and spanned the acute and convalescent phases of COVID-19. The samples were drawn from the first 160 participants of the ongoing ImmuneRACE study and from 950 to 1,500 subjects provided by 6 global collaborators. The prospective study material was composed of cDNA or gDNA derived from T cells, B-cell-depleted T cells, or PBMCs. The repertoires were made available in a free public database intended to serve as a resource for research on the immune response to SARS-CoV-2. Sample metadata almost always included a de-identified subject ID, COVID-19 status, age in years and sex. The dataset comprised deeply sampled blood TCRbeta repertoires from subjects exposed to, actively infected with, or recovered from COVID-19. Where available, HLA class I and class II types were obtained from metadata supplied by the sample provider rather than from assay-based typing.

The immunoSEQ Assay, a bias-controlled multiplex PCR, was used to amplify TCRbeta CDR3 regions from genomic DNA. As for the original processing: The number of nucleated cells in each sample was estimated from the amplification of reference gene primers within the assay. To quantify the absolute abundance of each unique TCRbeta CDR3 rearrangement, sequence reads were collapsed and filtered. For each sample, productive Simpson clonality was calculated by taking the square root of Simpson's diversity index across productive rearrangements. Here the immuneACCESS table is served through TCRdb, limited to in-frame sequences with V and J called. Missing clones are a known gap in these copies; in checked studies unresolved V genes cover under half, and the rest lacks a known reason. That table furnishes V, J and clone size, whereas the DNA furnished D and trimming. In all, the sample holds under 95,000 clones, and approximately 78% of those were seen once. The ten largest make up 0.95% to 1.5% of the sample.

The CDR3 contains 13 residues, cysteine and phenylalanine counted. Only the CDR3 DNA is retained, 39 bases long and in frame from the first base. CDR1 and CDR2 are read off the germline V gene as SQVTM and ANQGSEA. Deletion took 3 bases off V and 4 bases off J, with a span of 10 bases between the germline ends. This clone has only one observation. It has no known antigen specificity. Per-base qualities were not stored, and no clone one base away is much larger. The research as a whole found: The amount of clinical and demographic metadata varied by source and participant and was provided uncurated.

Collaborating institutions collected whole blood in K2EDTA tubes following their own protocols. For TCRbeta analysis, collaborators shipped samples in one of three forms: frozen whole blood, isolated PBMCs, or DNA extracted from either of those sample types. The chain joins TRBV29-1 to TRBJ1-3; the D gene is not confidently resolved. Sample: peripheral blood. This clonotype was sampled from a woman older than 75 with acute or convalescent COVID-19. Here the CDR3 is given as CSVEVAGGNTIYF. The bases are TGCAGCGTTGAGGTAGCGGGGGGAAACACCATATATTTT.